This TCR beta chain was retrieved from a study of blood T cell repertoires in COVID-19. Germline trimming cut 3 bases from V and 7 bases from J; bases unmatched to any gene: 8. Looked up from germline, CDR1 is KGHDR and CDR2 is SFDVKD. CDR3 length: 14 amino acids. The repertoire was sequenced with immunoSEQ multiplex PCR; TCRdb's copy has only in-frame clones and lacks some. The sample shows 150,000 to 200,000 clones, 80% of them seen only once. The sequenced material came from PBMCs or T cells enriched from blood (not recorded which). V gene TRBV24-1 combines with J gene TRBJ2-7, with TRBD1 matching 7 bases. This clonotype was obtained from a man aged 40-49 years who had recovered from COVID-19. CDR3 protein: CATSDQTGTDEQYF. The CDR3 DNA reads TGTGCCACCAGTGATCAGACAGGGACCGATGAGCAGTACTTC.